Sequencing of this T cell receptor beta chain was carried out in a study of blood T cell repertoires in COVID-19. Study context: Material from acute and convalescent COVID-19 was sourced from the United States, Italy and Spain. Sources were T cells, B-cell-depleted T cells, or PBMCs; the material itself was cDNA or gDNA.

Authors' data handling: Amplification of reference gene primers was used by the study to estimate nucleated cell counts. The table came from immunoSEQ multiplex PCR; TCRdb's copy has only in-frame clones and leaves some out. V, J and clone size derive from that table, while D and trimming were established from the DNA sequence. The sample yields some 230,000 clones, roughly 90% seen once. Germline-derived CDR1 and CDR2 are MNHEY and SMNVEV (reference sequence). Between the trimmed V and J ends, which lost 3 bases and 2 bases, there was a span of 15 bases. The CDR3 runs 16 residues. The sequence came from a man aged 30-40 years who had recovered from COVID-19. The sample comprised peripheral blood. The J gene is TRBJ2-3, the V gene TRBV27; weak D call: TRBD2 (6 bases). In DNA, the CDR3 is TGTGCCAGCAGTTTTAAGGGAGGCTCACCCACAGATACGCAGTATTTT. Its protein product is CASSFKGGSPTDTQYF.